A single sample is the source of the 24 T cell receptor beta chains below, sequenced in a study of blood T cell repertoires in COVID-19. Libraries were prepared by immunoSEQ multiplex PCR; TCRdb keeps only in-frame clonotypes and omits some of them. The sample consists of hundreds of thousands of clones, 85% to 90% of them appearing once. Sequenced material: PBMCs or T cells enriched from blood (not recorded which). The receptors were sampled from a man aged 40-49 years who had recovered from COVID-19.

The V and J genes are TRBV24-1 and TRBJ2-5; 14 nucleotides agree with TRBD2. CDR1 is KGHDR, CDR2 SFDVKD, per germline. The junction had 2 bases not matched to a gene; V was cut back by 4 bases and J by 5 bases. The CDR3 runs to 15 residues. The CDR3 DNA follows: TGTGCCACCAGTGAACGGACTAGCGGGAGGGAGACCCAGTACTTC. Its translation: CATSERTSGRETQYF.

The rearrangement joins TRBV19 to TRBJ1-6; no reliable D call. Looked up from germline, CDR1 is LNHDA and CDR2 is SQIVND (reference sequence). Between the trimmed V and J ends, which lost 8 bases and 9 bases, there was a span of 17 bases. The CDR3 covers 14 residues. CDR3 sequence: CASGSRSEGSPLHF. In DNA form, the CDR3 reads TGTGCCAGTGGGAGCAGGTCGGAGGGTTCACCCCTCCACTTT.

This sequence joins TRBV6-5 and TRBJ2-1; a possible D gene is TRBD2 (5 bases). CDR1 MNHEY and CDR2 SVGAGI come from the germline V gene. V lost 10 bases and J lost 5, with 18 bases in between. The CDR3 has 14 residues. CDR3: CATSDSIFHNEQFF. In nucleotides, the CDR3 is TGTGCCACGTCGGACTCAATTTTTCACAATGAGCAGTTCTTC.

This chain connects TRBV7-3 to TRBJ2-3, with D perhaps TRBD2 (5 bases). Trimming took 5 bases from V and 4 from J, leaving 13 bases between them. This CDR3 contains 14 residues. Germline CDR1 reads SGHTA; CDR2 reads FQGTGA. This CDR3 is CASSPGSEADTQYF. DNA of the CDR3: TGTGCCAGCAGCCCAGGTTCGGAGGCAGATACGCAGTATTTT.

This clone was seen a few times. The chain recombines TRBV7-9 with TRBJ2-2, with unresolved D. V dropped 3 bases and J dropped 2 bases, with 13 bases sitting between them. In germline, CDR1 is SEHNR, CDR2 FQNEAQ (reference sequence). This CDR3 comprises 16 residues. CDR3 DNA: TGTGCCAGCAGCTTCTACTTCAGTAGCAACACCGGGGAGCTGTTTTTT. Its translation is CASSFYFSSNTGELFF.

This chain joins TRBV24-1 and TRBJ1-5, with a possible D match to TRBD1 (6 bases). CDR3 length equals 13 residues. Trimming stripped 6 bases from V and 3 bases from J, with 8 bases between. Per the germline V gene, CDR1 is KGHDR and CDR2 is SFDVKD. For the CDR3, the DNA is TGTGCCACCAGTCCAGGGGACAATCAGCCCCAGCATTTT. This codes for CATSPGDNQPQHF.

The chain has TRBV7-9 and TRBJ2-7, with D tentatively TRBD2 (5 bases). This CDR3 spans 12 amino acids. The germline CDR1 and CDR2 sequences are SEHNR and FQNEAQ (reference sequence). V shed 5 bases and J shed 3 bases, with 8 bases lying between them. The CDR3 DNA reads as TGTGCCAGCAGCCCCGGACTCTACGAGCAGTACTTC. Translated, it gives CASSPGLYEQYF.

The chain uses TRBV18 and TRBJ2-3; no firm D call. Germline values: CDR1 KGHSH, CDR2 LQKENI. The ends were cut back, 3 bases at V and 5 bases at J, with 6 bases in the middle. This CDR3 has 12 residues. CDR3 DNA sequence: TGTGCCAGCTCACCGGCCGAAGATACGCAGTATTTT. It yields the protein CASSPAEDTQYF. Supplemented by reference TRBV18 and TRBJ2-3, the full variable domain reads NAGVMQNPRHLVRRRGQEARLRCSPMKGHSHVYWYRQLPEEGLKFMVYLQKENIIDESGMPKERFSAEFPKEGPSILRIQQVVRGDSAAYFCASSPAEDTQYFGPGTRLTVL.

The rearrangement joins TRBV7-9 to TRBJ2-1, with a possible D match to TRBD2 (5 bases). V was clipped by 5 bases and J by 7 bases, with 12 bases between them. Germline V gene sequence: CDR1 SEHNR, CDR2 FQNEAQ (reference sequence). The CDR3 length is 13 residues. The CDR3 DNA is TGTGCCAGCAGCCCTTGGACTCTGAATGAGCAGTTCTTC. Residues: CASSPWTLNEQFF. Complete variable domain (other parts from reference TRBV7-9 and TRBJ2-1): DTGVSQNPRHKITKRGQNVTFRCDPISEHNRLYWYRQTLGQGPEFLTYFQNEAQLEKSRLLSDRFSAERPKGSFSTLEIQRTEQGDSAMYLCASSPWTLNEQFFGPGTRLTVL.

This clone occurred once. The CDR3 region has the DNA TGTGCCAGCAGCTTAGTTGGGACACAGATCTACAATGAGCAGTTCTTC. Translating gives CASSLVGTQIYNEQFF. V is TRBV11-1 and J is TRBJ2-1; perhaps TRBD1 as D (6 bases). Germline V gene lookup returns CDR1 SGHAT and CDR2 FQDESV (reference sequence). This CDR3 is 16 amino acids long. V lost 1 base, J lost 3 bases, and 13 bases lay in between.

The sample holds a few counts of this clone. The chain combines TRBV14 with TRBJ1-4, with D unclear. CDR1 is SGHDN, CDR2 FVKESK, per germline. CDR3 size: 15 residues. Trimming took 4 bases from V and 5 from J, leaving 14 bases between them. CDR3 sequence reads: CASSPGLGGNEKLFF. CDR3 coding DNA: TGTGCCAGCAGCCCTGGCCTAGGCGGGAATGAAAAACTGTTTTTT.

As for this clone: Mismatch with germline at one junction end may stem from a read error. The rearrangement joins TRBV19 to TRBJ1-2; D is uncertain. The germline CDR1 and CDR2 sequences are LNHDA and SQIVND (reference sequence). This CDR3 comprises 17 residues. CDR3 nucleotide sequence: TGTGCCAGTAGCATAGGACGGGAGATACGTACTAACTATGGCTACACCTTC. Encoded protein: CASSIGREIRTNYGYTF.

V usage is TRBV7-2 and J usage is TRBJ2-5; 16 bases align to TRBD2. Germline CDR1 is SGHTA and CDR2 is FQGNSA. CDR3 length equals 17 residues. V lost 6 bases to trimming and J lost 4 bases; unmatched junction nucleotides: 8. The CDR3 DNA reads TGTGCCAGCAGATTGGGACTAGCGGGGGGGGAGGGAGAGACCCAGTACTTC. Encoded protein: CASRLGLAGGEGETQYF.

J is TRBJ1-2 and V is TRBV5-1, with D possibly TRBD1 on 6 matching bases. This CDR3 spans 14 amino acids. Trimming took off 4 bases at V and 5 bases at J, with 15 bases between the two ends. Per the germline V gene, CDR1 is SGHRS and CDR2 is YFSETQ. The CDR3 nucleotides read TGCGCCAGCAGCGAACAGGGAGCGCAATATGGCTACACCTTC. It encodes CASSEQGAQYGYTF.

The V and J genes are TRBV3-1 (or the pseudogene TRBV3-2) and TRBJ1-2; TRBD1 matches 8 bases. The CDR3 is 13 residues long. Germline V lookup: CDR1 LGHDT, CDR2 YNNKEL (reference sequence). With 1 base clipped from V and 8 bases from J, the junction kept 3 bases outside the gene matches. CDR3 residues: CASSQAGGDGYTF. CDR3 coding DNA: TGTGCCAGCAGCCAAGCAGGGGGCGACGGCTACACCTTC.

The chain carries TRBV7-2 and TRBJ1-1, with D possibly matching TRBD1 (5 bases). Germline CDR1 is SGHTA and CDR2 is FQGNSA. Deletions cut 3 bases from V and 5 bases from J, with 16 bases between. The CDR3 covers 15 residues. CDR3 DNA: TGTGCCAGCAGCTTGTGGGCAGGGCTGTCTACTGAAGCTTTCTTT. It is translated as CASSLWAGLSTEAFF.

J is TRBJ2-2 and V is TRBV6-4; TRBD2 matches at 8 bases. The germline CDR1 and CDR2 sequences are MRHNA and SNTAGT. With V trimmed by 5 bases and J by 7 bases, 6 bases remained unmatched. This CDR3 contains 14 residues. The CDR3 reads CASSLLADDGELFF. The DNA of the CDR3 is TGTGCCAGCAGTTTACTAGCGGACGACGGGGAGCTGTTTTTT.

This chain joins TRBV7-2 and TRBJ2-7; D possibly corresponds to TRBD2 (5 bases). The CDR3 runs 14 residues. V dropped 3 bases and J dropped 0 bases, with 9 bases sitting between them. The germline CDR1 and CDR2 sequences are SGHTA and FQGNSA. In DNA, the CDR3 is TGTGCCAGCAGCTTTGAAGCGGCCTCCTACGAGCAGTACTTC. Translation gives CASSFEAASYEQYF.

The V and J genes are TRBV3-1 (or the pseudogene TRBV3-2) and TRBJ1-1; 7 bases line up with TRBD1. With V trimmed by 1 base and J by 4 bases, 6 bases remained unmatched. Per the germline V gene, CDR1 is LGHDT and CDR2 is YNNKEL (reference sequence). This CDR3 region has 15 residues. CDR3 in DNA: TGTGCCAGCAGCCAAGTACAGGGGCCGCGCACTGAAGCTTTCTTT. Protein product: CASSQVQGPRTEAFF.

The rearrangement uses TRBV4-2 and TRBJ2-1, with TRBD2 matching 8 bases. Germline-derived CDR1 and CDR2 are LGHNA and YNFKEQ. V lost 0 bases to trimming and J lost 9 bases; unmatched junction nucleotides: 7. The CDR3 consists of 15 residues. This CDR3 is CASSQDPGGPGEQFF. The CDR3 DNA is TGTGCCAGCAGCCAAGATCCGGGAGGGCCGGGTGAGCAGTTCTTC.

This chain links TRBV18 with TRBJ2-5, with 8 bases lining up with TRBD2. V lost 2 bases to trimming and J lost 5 bases; unmatched junction nucleotides: 1. The germline CDR1 and CDR2 sequences are KGHSH and LQKENI. This CDR3 region has 13 residues. CDR3 amino acids: CASSPVAGETQYF. The CDR3 DNA follows: TGTGCCAGCTCACCAGTAGCGGGGGAGACCCAGTACTTC.

V and J are TRBV7-2 and TRBJ1-5; D call uncertain. CDR1 and CDR2 from the germline V gene are SGHTA and FQGNSA. V shed 1 base and J shed 1 base, with 5 bases lying between them. There are 14 residues in the CDR3. This CDR3 is CASSLDSSNQPQHF. The CDR3 DNA reads as TGTGCCAGCAGCTTAGACAGCAGCAATCAGCCCCAGCATTTT.

The V gene is TRBV18, the J gene TRBJ1-2; 7 nucleotides line up with TRBD1. V gave up 3 bases and J gave up 2 bases; unmatched junction bases: 3. This CDR3 contains 14 residues. Germline V gene lookup returns CDR1 KGHSH and CDR2 LQKENI. The CDR3 loop is CASSPGQANYGYTF. CDR3 coding DNA: TGTGCCAGCTCACCTGGACAGGCCAACTATGGCTACACCTTC.

This clone has only a few counts. The rearrangement joins TRBV14 to TRBJ1-6; D unclear. Germline CDR1 SGHDN, CDR2 FVKESK. CDR3 length: 15 amino acids. Trimming took off 0 bases at V and 10 bases at J, with 13 bases between the two ends. CDR3 coding DNA: TGTGCCAGCAGCCAAGACCCCGGATCTAGCTCACCCCTCCACTTT. Its protein product is CASSQDPGSSSPLHF.